This TCR beta chain derives from a study of cytomegalovirus exposure and HLA in healthy donors. This clone came up a few times. CDR3 size: 15 residues. The junction had 5 bases not matched to a gene; V was cut back by 0 bases and J by 3 bases. Germline values: CDR1 SQVTM, CDR2 ANQGSEA. Primers for the PCR totalled 60 Vbeta and 13 Jbeta. Using immunoSEQ multiplex PCR, the repertoire was profiled, and TCRdb retains in-frame clones only, with some absent. Among about 130,000 clones listed, under 20% were seen once. Material: PBMCs. The sequence was collected from a female donor in good health and CMV-seropositive. The chain uses TRBV29-1 and TRBJ2-3; 8 nucleotides align to TRBD2. CDR3 sequence (DNA): TGCAGCGTTGAAGACACGGGAGGGCGGACAGATACGCAGTATTTT. Encoded protein: CSVEDTGGRTDTQYF.